Shown below are 28 T cell receptor beta chains from a single sample sequenced in a study of blood T cell repertoires in COVID-19. Sequenced by immunoSEQ multiplex PCR; TCRdb stores in-frame clones only, minus some. This sample yields more than 60,000 clones, of which around 90% are seen a single time; 9.5% to 13% belongs to the top ten. Material: PBMCs or T cells enriched from blood (not recorded which). Receptors originate from a woman in her forties who had recovered from COVID-19.

The rearrangement uses TRBV20-1 and TRBJ1-2; 8 nucleotides agree with TRBD1. Germline CDR1 reads DFQATT; CDR2 reads SNEGSKA (reference sequence). Losses at the gene ends were 4 bases for V and 7 bases for J; bases not matched to a gene: 2. The CDR3 is made up of 11 amino acids. The CDR3, as DNA: TGCAGTGCTACAGGGGGCTCTGGCTACACCTTC. This gives the protein CSATGGSGYTF.

A single count supports this clone. V gene TRBV7-9 combines with J gene TRBJ2-5, with TRBD2 matching 16 bases. Trimming cost V 5 bases and J 1 base; bases outside gene matches: 10. Germline CDR1 reads SEHNR; CDR2 reads FQNEAQ (reference sequence). CDR3 length: 19 amino acids. The CDR3 sequence is CASSVEGTSGGESQETQYF. The CDR3 nucleotides are TGTGCCAGCAGCGTAGAGGGGACTAGCGGGGGGGAGTCCCAAGAGACCCAGTACTTC. The full variable domain, in which reference TRBV7-9 and TRBJ2-5 provide the parts outside the CDR3, is DTGVSQNPRHKITKRGQNVTFRCDPISEHNRLYWYRQTLGQGPEFLTYFQNEAQLEKSRLLSDRFSAERPKGSFSTLEIQRTEQGDSAMYLCASSVEGTSGGESQETQYFGPGTRLLVL.

The chain is built from TRBV7-9 and TRBJ1-6; 9 positions match TRBD1. The CDR3 extends over 13 amino acids. Germline CDR1 and CDR2: SEHNR and FQNEAQ (reference sequence). With 5 bases clipped from V and 9 bases from J, the junction kept 2 bases outside the gene matches. CDR3 DNA: TGTGCCAGCAGCCCGGGACAGGGTTCACCCCTCCACTTT. It is translated as CASSPGQGSPLHF.

This clone showed up just a few times. The chain recombines TRBV5-4 with TRBJ2-4; 11 nucleotides match TRBD1. The CDR3 runs to 12 residues. Germline V lookup: CDR1 SGHNT, CDR2 YYREEE (reference sequence). The junction had 4 bases not matched to a gene; V was cut back by 4 bases and J by 13 bases. DNA of the CDR3: TGTGCCAGCAGCAGGACAGGGGGCAACCAGTACTTC. Translating gives CASSRTGGNQYF.

CDR3 nucleotide sequence: TGTGCCAGCAGTCCCCCTACTAACTATGGCTACACCTTC. Amino acids: CASSPPTNYGYTF. The rearrangement joins TRBV6-2 or TRBV6-3 to TRBJ1-2; D not resolved. CDR1 is MNHEY and CDR2 is SVGEGT in the germline V gene. V was shortened by 5 bases and J by 0 bases, with 7 bases between the two germline ends. The CDR3 loop spans 13 amino acids.

The genes are TRBV2 and TRBJ1-1; weak D call: TRBD1 (6 bases). V gave up 5 bases and J gave up 11 bases, with 12 bases separating them. The CDR3 totals 11 residues. Germline V CDR1 and CDR2: SNHLY, FYNNEI. The CDR3 is CASSPGERAFF. The CDR3 DNA is TGTGCCAGCAGTCCAGGGGAAAGGGCTTTCTTT.

The chain couples TRBV20-1 to TRBJ2-3, with 8 nucleotides matching TRBD2. CDR1 and CDR2 from the germline V gene are DFQATT and SNEGSKA (reference sequence). The CDR3 is 16 amino acids. The V and J ends lost 3 bases and 1 base, in that order; junction bases with no gene match: 9. CDR3 loop: CSASSAGVAGTDTQYF. The CDR3 DNA reads TGCAGTGCTAGTTCAGCGGGGGTTGCTGGCACAGATACGCAGTATTTT.

The chain couples TRBV3-1 (or the pseudogene TRBV3-2) to TRBJ1-5; a possible D gene is TRBD1 (6 bases). Germline assignment: CDR1 LGHDT and CDR2 YNNKEL (reference sequence). CDR3 length: 16 amino acids. V was trimmed by 0 bases and J by 2 bases, leaving 11 bases between them. DNA for the CDR3: TGTGCCAGCAGCCAAGATGCGGGGGCGCGCAATCAGCCCCAGCATTTT. Protein product: CASSQDAGARNQPQHF.

The chain couples TRBV2 to TRBJ2-7; 9 bases fit TRBD1. The V gene end was trimmed by 5 bases and the J gene end by 6 bases; junction bases not matched to a gene: 8. Per germline, CDR1 SNHLY and CDR2 FYNNEI. The CDR3 totals 14 residues. The DNA of the CDR3 is TGTGCCAGCAGTTACCGGGACAGGGAAGGCGAGCAGTACTTC. Amino acids: CASSYRDREGEQYF.

The chain carries TRBV19 and TRBJ2-3; TRBD2 matches 7 bases. This CDR3 contains 17 residues. Germline assignment: CDR1 LNHDA and CDR2 SQIVND (reference sequence). J was trimmed by 6 bases and V by 5 bases; bases with no gene match: 17. CDR3 sequence: CASSVSPGGLTGDTQYF. CDR3 sequence (DNA): TGTGCCAGTAGTGTGTCACCGGGGGGATTAACTGGGGATACGCAGTATTTT.

V and J are TRBV12-3 or TRBV12-4 and TRBJ2-7, with TRBD2 as a possible D gene (6 bases). The V gene lost 3 bases and the J gene lost 5 bases, with 11 bases spanning the gap. This CDR3 has 13 amino acids. This chain's CDR3 is CASSFTGENEQYF. Here the CDR3 DNA reads TGTGCCAGCAGTTTTACGGGGGAGAACGAGCAGTACTTC.

By sample fraction, this clone is medium-sized. The chain couples TRBV5-1 to TRBJ1-4; 9 positions match TRBD1. Looked up from germline, CDR1 is SGHRS and CDR2 is YFSETQ. V gave up 7 bases and J gave up 8 bases; unmatched junction bases: 12. This CDR3 has 15 amino acids. This chain's CDR3 is CASGGTGRVDEKLFF. The CDR3 nucleotides are TGCGCCAGCGGCGGGACAGGGAGGGTCGACGAAAAACTGTTTTTT.

The V call is TRBV10-2, the J call TRBJ2-2; 9 bases align to TRBD2. The CDR3 runs 18 residues. Germline-derived CDR1 and CDR2 are WSHSY and SAAADI. V trimming: 3 bases; J trimming: 7 bases; junction bases outside the gene matches: 15. The CDR3 loop reads CASSDTVSAGGIVGELFF. In nucleotides, the CDR3 is TGCGCCAGCAGTGATACTGTTTCGGCGGGGGGGATTGTCGGGGAGCTGTTTTTT.

Comments on this clone: The junction differs from germline at one of its ends, possibly a read error. The rearrangement uses TRBV11-2 and TRBJ1-6; D might be TRBD1 (5 bases). Germline V gene data show CDR1 as SGHAT and CDR2 as FQNNGV. The CDR3 spans 18 residues. In nucleotides, the CDR3 is TGTGCCAGCAGCTTTCGGACTTGGGAGGGGACCTATTATTCACCCCTCCACTTT. The encoded protein is CASSFRTWEGTYYSPLHF. Looking up the rest from reference TRBV11-2 and TRBJ1-6 gives the full variable domain: EAGVAQSPRYKIIEKRQSVAFWCNPISGHATLYWYQQILGQGPKLLIQFQNNGVVDDSQLPKDRFSAERLKGVDSTLKIQPAKLEDSAVYLCASSFRTWEGTYYSPLHFGNGTRLTVT.

The genes are TRBV6-1 and TRBJ2-1; 10 bases match TRBD1. V was clipped by 1 base and J by 4 bases; unmatched bases: 1. This CDR3 region has 15 residues. From germline, CDR1 is MNHNS and CDR2 SASEGT. CDR3 region: CASSEGTGGYNEQFF. The CDR3, as DNA: TGTGCCAGCAGTGAAGGGACAGGGGGTTACAATGAGCAGTTCTTC.

The rearrangement uses TRBV6-2 or TRBV6-3 and TRBJ2-7; 8 bases match TRBD1. With 2 bases clipped from V and 2 bases from J, the junction kept 11 bases outside the gene matches. The CDR3 runs 17 residues. The germline V gene encodes CDR1 MNHEY and CDR2 SVGEGT. CDR3 sequence (DNA): TGTGCCAGCAGTTACCCGCTCTGGGACAGGAGAGCCTACGAGCAGTACTTC. It is translated as CASSYPLWDRRAYEQYF.

V usage is TRBV27 and J usage is TRBJ1-1; no clear D. The CDR3 has 15 amino acids. Trimming cost V 4 bases and J 1 base, with 13 bases left between them. The V gene's germline CDR1 is MNHEY and CDR2 SMNVEV (reference sequence). CDR3 protein: CASSSSGLWNTEAFF. CDR3 sequence (DNA): TGTGCCAGCAGTTCTTCAGGACTGTGGAACACTGAAGCTTTCTTT.

DNA of the CDR3: TGCGCCAGCAGAACAGGGGGCACTGAAGCTTTCTTT. As protein: CASRTGGTEAFF. This chain uses TRBV10-2 with TRBJ1-1, with 8 positions matching TRBD1. J was trimmed by 4 bases and V by 6 bases; bases with no gene match: 1. CDR3 length: 12 amino acids. Germline lookup yields CDR1 WSHSY and CDR2 SAAADI.

The genes are TRBV5-5 and TRBJ2-7, with D hard to call. The V gene's germline CDR1 is SGHKS and CDR2 YYEKEE (reference sequence). The CDR3 length is 14 residues. Trimming took 0 bases from V and 2 from J, leaving 9 bases between them. This chain's CDR3 is CASSLGGGTYEQYF. The CDR3 coding sequence is TGTGCCAGCAGCTTGGGAGGCGGTACCTACGAGCAGTACTTC.

The chain recombines TRBV12-3 or TRBV12-4 with TRBJ1-1; D gene uncertain. V was shortened by 5 bases and J by 5 bases, with 9 bases between the two germline ends. CDR3 length equals 12 residues. CDR3 DNA: TGTGCCAGCAGTCCCGGTGGTACTGAAGCTTTCTTT. As protein: CASSPGGTEAFF.

The chain has TRBV6-6 and TRBJ2-7; the match to TRBD1 covers 7 bases. The CDR3 loop spans 12 amino acids. V shed 5 bases and J 6 bases; nucleotides not matched to a gene: 4. Germline CDR1 and CDR2: MNHNY and SVGAGI (reference sequence). The CDR3 nucleotides read TGTGCCAGCAGTCCCGGGACAGCCGAGCAGTACTTC. Translating gives CASSPGTAEQYF.

This sequence joins TRBV29-1 and TRBJ1-1; D possibly corresponds to TRBD1 (6 bases). Looked up from germline, CDR1 is SQVTM and CDR2 is ANQGSEA. The CDR3 length is 13 residues. V lost 7 bases and J lost 0, with 12 bases in between. In DNA, the CDR3 is TGCAGCGGTACAGGGCCCTTGAACACTGAAGCTTTCTTT. Its protein product is CSGTGPLNTEAFF.

This chain links TRBV19 with TRBJ2-3; 7 positions match TRBD2. Germline loops: CDR1 LNHDA, CDR2 SQIVND (reference sequence). V shed 7 bases, J shed 6 bases, and the junction held 16 bases outside the gene matches. The length of the CDR3 is 16 residues. CDR3 region: CASKKLASGRADTQYF. In DNA form, the CDR3 reads TGTGCCAGTAAAAAACTAGCGAGTGGACGAGCCGATACGCAGTATTTT.

The chain carries TRBV7-8 and TRBJ1-1; D ambiguous. CDR3 length: 12 residues. The V gene lost 1 base and the J gene lost 6 bases, with 6 bases spanning the gap. Germline V gives CDR1 SGHVS, CDR2 FQNEAQ. Here the CDR3 DNA reads TGTGCCAGCAGCTTAGACCGCGCTGAAGCTTTCTTT. Translated: CASSLDRAEAFF. Supplemented by reference TRBV7-8 and TRBJ1-1, the full variable domain reads GAGVSQSPRYKVAKRGQDVALRCDPISGHVSLFWYQQALGQGPEFLTYFQNEAQLDKSGLPSDRFFAERPEGSVSTLKIQRTQQEDSAVYLCASSLDRAEAFFGQGTRLTVV.

The rearrangement links TRBV27 to TRBJ2-3; TRBD2 agrees at 9 bases. Trimming removed 2 bases from V and 2 bases from J; junction bases left unmatched: 14. The CDR3 runs 19 residues. Germline V gene sequence: CDR1 MNHEY, CDR2 SMNVEV (reference sequence). CDR3 protein: CASSLKLSTSGTFTDTQYF. CDR3 DNA: TGTGCCAGCAGTTTAAAGTTATCGACTAGCGGAACCTTCACAGATACGCAGTATTTT.

V is TRBV15 and J is TRBJ1-2; the D is unclear. This CDR3 comprises 15 residues. CDR1 and CDR2 from the germline V gene are LNHNV and YYDKDF (reference sequence). Trimming removed 5 bases at V and 5 bases at J, with 18 bases between. The chain's CDR3 is CATSPSPQAQYGYTF. As DNA, the CDR3 is TGTGCCACCAGCCCAAGTCCGCAGGCACAATATGGCTACACCTTC.

The chain is built from TRBV5-6 and TRBJ2-6; no reliable D call. There are 16 residues in the CDR3. Germline lookup yields CDR1 SGHDT and CDR2 YYEEEE. V dropped 2 bases and J dropped 0 bases, with 9 bases sitting between them. As DNA, the CDR3 is TGTGCCAGCAGCTTAGAAAGGAGCTCTGGGGCCAACGTCCTGACTTTC. As protein: CASSLERSSGANVLTF.

The chain is built from TRBV21-1 and TRBJ1-2; the D call TRBD1 from the table was never checked on the DNA. TRBV21-1 represents a pseudogene. The CDR3 contains 12 residues. Here the CDR3 DNA reads TGTGCCAGCAGCACAACAGGGTACGGCTACACCTTC. Translating gives CASSTTGYGYTF.